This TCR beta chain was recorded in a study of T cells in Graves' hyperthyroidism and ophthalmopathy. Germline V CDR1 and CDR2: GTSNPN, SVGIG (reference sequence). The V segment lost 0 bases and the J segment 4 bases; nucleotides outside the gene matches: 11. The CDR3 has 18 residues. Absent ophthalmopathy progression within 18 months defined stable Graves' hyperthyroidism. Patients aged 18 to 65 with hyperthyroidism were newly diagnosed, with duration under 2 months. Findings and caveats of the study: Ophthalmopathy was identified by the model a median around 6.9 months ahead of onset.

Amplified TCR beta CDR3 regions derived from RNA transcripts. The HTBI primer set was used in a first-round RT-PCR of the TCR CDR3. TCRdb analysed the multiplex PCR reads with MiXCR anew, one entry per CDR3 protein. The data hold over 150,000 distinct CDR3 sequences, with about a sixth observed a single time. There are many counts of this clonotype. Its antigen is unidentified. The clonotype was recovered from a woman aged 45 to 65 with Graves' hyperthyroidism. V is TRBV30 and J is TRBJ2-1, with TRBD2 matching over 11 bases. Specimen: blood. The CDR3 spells CAWSVLFSGRAGYNEQFF. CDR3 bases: TGTGCCTGGAGTGTATTATTTAGCGGGAGGGCTGGGTACAATGAGCAGTTCTTC.